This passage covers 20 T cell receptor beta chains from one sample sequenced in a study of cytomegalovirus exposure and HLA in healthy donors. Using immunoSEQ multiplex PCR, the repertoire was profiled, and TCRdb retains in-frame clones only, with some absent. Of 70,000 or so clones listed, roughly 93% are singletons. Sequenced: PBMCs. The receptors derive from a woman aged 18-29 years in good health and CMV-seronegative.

This CDR3 is CASSPRQNWYGENTEAFF. CDR3 DNA: TGTGCCAGCTCGCCCCGACAGAATTGGTATGGGGAGAACACTGAAGCTTTCTTT. The chain joins TRBV18 to TRBJ1-1, with a possible D match to TRBD1 (5 bases). V lost 6 bases and J lost 1, with 24 bases in between. CDR3 length: 18 residues. Germline V CDR1 and CDR2: KGHSH, LQKENI.

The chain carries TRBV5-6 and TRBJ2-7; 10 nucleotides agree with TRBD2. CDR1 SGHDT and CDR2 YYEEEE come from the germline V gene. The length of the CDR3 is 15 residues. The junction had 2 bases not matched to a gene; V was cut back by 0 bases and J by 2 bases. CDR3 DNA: TGTGCCAGCAGCTTGGTTACTAGCGGGACCTACGAGCAGTACTTC. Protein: CASSLVTSGTYEQYF.

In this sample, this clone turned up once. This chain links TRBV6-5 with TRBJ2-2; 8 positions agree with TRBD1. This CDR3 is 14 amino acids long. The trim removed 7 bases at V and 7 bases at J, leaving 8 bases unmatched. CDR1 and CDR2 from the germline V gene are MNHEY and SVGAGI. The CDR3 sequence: CASTGQGESGELFF. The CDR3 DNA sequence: TGTGCCAGCACAGGACAGGGAGAAAGCGGGGAGCTGTTTTTT.

This CDR3 is CASSLGGVQETQYF. CDR3 DNA: TGTGCCAGCAGCTTGGGCGGGGTCCAAGAGACCCAGTACTTC. The genes are TRBV5-6 and TRBJ2-5, with TRBD2 as a possible D gene (6 bases). The CDR3 spans 14 residues. Between the trimmed V and J ends, which lost 0 bases and 1 base, there was a span of 7 bases. Germline CDR1 is SGHDT and CDR2 is YYEEEE.

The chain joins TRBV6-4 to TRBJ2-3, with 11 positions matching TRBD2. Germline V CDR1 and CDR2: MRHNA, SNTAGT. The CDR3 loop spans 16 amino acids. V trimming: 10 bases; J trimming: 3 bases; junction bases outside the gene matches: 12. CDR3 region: CATRGSGGVVTDTQYF. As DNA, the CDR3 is TGTGCCACCAGGGGTAGCGGGGGGGTAGTGACAGATACGCAGTATTTT.

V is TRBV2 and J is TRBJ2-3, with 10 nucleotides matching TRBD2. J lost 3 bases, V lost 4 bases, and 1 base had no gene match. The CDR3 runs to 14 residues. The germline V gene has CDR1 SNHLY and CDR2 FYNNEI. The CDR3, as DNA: TGTGCCAGCAGTGTAGCGGGAGGTACAGATACGCAGTATTTT. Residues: CASSVAGGTDTQYF. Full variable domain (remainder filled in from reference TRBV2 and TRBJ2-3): EPEVTQTPSHQVTQMGQEVILRCVPISNHLYFYWYRQILGQKVEFLVSFYNNEISEKSEIFDDQFSVERPDGSNFTLKIRSTKLEDSAMYFCASSVAGGTDTQYFGPGTRLTVL.

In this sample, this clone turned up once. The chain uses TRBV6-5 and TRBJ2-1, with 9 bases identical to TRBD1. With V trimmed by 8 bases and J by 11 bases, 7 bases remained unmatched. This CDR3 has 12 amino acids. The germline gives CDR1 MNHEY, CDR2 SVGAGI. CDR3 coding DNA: TGTGCCAGCGGAATACAGGGGGCAAAGCAGTTCTTC. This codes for CASGIQGAKQFF.

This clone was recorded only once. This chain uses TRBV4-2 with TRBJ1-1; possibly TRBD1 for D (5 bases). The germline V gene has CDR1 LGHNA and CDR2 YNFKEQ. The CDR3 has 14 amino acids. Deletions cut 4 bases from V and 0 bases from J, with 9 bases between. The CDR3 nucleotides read TGTGCCAGCAGCCTTGGACATATGAACACTGAAGCTTTCTTT. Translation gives CASSLGHMNTEAFF.

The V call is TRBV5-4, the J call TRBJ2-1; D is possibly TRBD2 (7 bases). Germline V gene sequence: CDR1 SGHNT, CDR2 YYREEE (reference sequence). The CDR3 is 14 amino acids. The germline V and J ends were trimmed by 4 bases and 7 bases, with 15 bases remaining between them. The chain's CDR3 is CASSLRGAMNEQFF. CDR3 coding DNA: TGTGCCAGCAGCCTCCGGGGGGCCATGAATGAGCAGTTCTTC.

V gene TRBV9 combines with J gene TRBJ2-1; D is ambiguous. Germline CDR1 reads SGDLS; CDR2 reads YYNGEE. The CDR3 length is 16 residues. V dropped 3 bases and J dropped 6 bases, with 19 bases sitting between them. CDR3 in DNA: TGTGCCAGCAGCGGAGGCCCGAGACCGTCAGTCAATGAGCAGTTCTTC. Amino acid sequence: CASSGGPRPSVNEQFF.

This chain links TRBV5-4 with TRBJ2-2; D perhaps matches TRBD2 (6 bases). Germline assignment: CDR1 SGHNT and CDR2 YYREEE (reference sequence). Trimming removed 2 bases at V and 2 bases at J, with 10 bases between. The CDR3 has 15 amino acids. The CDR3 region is CASSFASANTGELFF. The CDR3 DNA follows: TGTGCCAGCAGCTTCGCTAGCGCCAACACCGGGGAGCTGTTTTTT.

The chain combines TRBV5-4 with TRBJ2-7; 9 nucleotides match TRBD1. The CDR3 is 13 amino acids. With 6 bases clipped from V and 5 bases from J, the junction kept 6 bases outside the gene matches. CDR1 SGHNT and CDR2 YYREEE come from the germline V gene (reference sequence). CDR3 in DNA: TGTGCCAGCAACATACAGGGGGCTGACGAGCAGTACTTC. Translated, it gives CASNIQGADEQYF.

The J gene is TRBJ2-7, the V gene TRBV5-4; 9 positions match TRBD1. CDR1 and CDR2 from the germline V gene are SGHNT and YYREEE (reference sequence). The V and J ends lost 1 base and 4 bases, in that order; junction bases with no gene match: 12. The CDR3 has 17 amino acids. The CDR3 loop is CASSLSTGTGIRYEQYF. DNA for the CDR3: TGTGCCAGCAGCTTGTCCACCGGGACAGGGATCCGGTACGAGCAGTACTTC.

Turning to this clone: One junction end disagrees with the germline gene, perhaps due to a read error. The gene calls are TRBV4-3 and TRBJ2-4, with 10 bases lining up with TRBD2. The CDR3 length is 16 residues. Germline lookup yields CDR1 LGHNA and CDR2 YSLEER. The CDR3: CASNQDYSGGAAIQYF. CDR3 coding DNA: TGCGCCAGCAACCAAGATTACAGCGGGGGGGCCGCCATTCAGTACTTC.

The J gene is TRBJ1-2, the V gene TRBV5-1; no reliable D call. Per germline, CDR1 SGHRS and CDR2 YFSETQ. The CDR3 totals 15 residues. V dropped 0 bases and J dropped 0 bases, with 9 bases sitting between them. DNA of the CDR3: TGCGCCAGCAGCTTGGGTGCCGAGTCTAACTATGGCTACACCTTC. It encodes CASSLGAESNYGYTF.

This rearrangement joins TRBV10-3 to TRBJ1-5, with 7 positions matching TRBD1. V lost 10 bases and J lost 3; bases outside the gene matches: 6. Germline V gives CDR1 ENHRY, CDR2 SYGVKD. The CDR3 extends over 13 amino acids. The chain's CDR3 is CATSTGVNQPQHF. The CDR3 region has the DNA TGTGCCACAAGCACAGGGGTCAATCAGCCCCAGCATTTT.

The CDR3 spells CASSHLSGVSTDTQYF. The CDR3 nucleotides read TGTGCCAGCAGTCACTTAAGCGGGGTTAGCACAGATACGCAGTATTTT. The chain carries TRBV27 and TRBJ2-3; TRBD2 matches 7 bases. Per germline, CDR1 MNHEY and CDR2 SMNVEV (reference sequence). The CDR3 has 16 amino acids. The trim removed 5 bases at V and 0 bases at J, leaving 8 bases unmatched.

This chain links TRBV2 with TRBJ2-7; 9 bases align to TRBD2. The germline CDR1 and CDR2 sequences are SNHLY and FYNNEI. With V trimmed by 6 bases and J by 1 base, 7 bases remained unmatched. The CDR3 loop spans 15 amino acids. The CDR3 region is CASRRASGNSYEQYF. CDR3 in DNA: TGTGCCAGCAGGAGAGCTAGCGGGAATTCCTACGAGCAGTACTTC.

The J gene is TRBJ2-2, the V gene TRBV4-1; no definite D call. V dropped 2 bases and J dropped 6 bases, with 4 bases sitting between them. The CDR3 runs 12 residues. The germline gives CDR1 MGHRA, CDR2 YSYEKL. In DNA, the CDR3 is TGCGCCAGCAGCCAAATCGCCGGGGAGCTGTTTTTT. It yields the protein CASSQIAGELFF.

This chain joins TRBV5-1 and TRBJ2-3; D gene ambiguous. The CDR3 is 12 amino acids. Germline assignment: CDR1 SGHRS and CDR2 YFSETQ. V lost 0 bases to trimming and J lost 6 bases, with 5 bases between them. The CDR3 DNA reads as TGCGCCAGCAGCTTGGACACGGATACGCAGTATTTT. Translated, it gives CASSLDTDTQYF.